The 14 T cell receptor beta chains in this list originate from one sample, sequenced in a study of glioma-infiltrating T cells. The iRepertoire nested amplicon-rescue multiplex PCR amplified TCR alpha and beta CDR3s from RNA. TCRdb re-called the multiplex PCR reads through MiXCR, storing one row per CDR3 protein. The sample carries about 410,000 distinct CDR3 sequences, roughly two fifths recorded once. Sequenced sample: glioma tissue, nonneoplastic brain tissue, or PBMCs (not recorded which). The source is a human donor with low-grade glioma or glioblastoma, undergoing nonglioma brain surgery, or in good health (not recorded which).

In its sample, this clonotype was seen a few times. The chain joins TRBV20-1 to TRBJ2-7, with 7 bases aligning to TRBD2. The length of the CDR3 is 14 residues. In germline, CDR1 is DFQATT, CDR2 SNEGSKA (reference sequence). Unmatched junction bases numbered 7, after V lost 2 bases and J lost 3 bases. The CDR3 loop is CSARRASGDYEQYF. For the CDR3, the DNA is TGCAGTGCTAGACGGGCTAGCGGTGACTACGAGCAGTACTTC.

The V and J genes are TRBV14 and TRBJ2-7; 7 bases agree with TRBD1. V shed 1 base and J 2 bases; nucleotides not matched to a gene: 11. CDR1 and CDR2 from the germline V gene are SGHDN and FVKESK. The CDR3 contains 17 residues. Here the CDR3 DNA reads TGTGCCAGCAGCCAAGGCCCCAGAAACAGGGGTCCCTACGAGCAGTACTTC. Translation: CASSQGPRNRGPYEQYF.

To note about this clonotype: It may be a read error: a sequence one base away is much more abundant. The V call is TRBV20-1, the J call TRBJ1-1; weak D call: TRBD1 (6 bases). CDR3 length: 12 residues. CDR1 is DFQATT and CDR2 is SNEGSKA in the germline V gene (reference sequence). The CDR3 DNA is TGCAGTGCTGGCGGGGGCAACACTGAATCTTTCTTT. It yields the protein CSAGGGNTESFF.

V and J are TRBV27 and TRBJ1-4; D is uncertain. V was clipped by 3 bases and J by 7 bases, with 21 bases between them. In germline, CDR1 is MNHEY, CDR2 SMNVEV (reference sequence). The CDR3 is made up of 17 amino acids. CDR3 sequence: CASSFKGGLDGSEKLFF. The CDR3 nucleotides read TGTGCCAGCAGTTTTAAGGGAGGCCTGGATGGGAGTGAAAAACTGTTTTTT.

Here the CDR3 reads CASSYAGRGWNQPQHF. CDR3 bases: TGTGCCAGCAGTTACGCGGGACGGGGGTGGAATCAGCCCCAGCATTTT. The chain uses TRBV6-2 or TRBV6-3 and TRBJ1-5; D might be TRBD1 (5 bases). The ends were cut back, 2 bases at V and 4 bases at J, with 15 bases in the middle. The CDR3 length is 16 residues. Germline CDR1 and CDR2: MNHEY and SVGEGT.

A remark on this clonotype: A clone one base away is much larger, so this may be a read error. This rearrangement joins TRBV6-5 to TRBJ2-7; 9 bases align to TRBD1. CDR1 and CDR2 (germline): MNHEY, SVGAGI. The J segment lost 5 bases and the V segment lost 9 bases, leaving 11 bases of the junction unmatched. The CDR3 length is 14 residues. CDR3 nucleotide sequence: TGTGCCAGGACTCTCATCGGGACAGGGAACGAGCAGTACTTC. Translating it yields CARTLIGTGNEQYF.

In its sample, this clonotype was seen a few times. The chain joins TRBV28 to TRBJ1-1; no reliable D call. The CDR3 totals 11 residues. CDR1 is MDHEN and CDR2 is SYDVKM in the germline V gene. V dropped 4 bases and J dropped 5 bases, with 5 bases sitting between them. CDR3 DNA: TGTGCCAGCAGTTCAGTGACTGAAGCTTTCTTT. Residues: CASSSVTEAFF. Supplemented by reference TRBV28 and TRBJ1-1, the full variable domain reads DVKVTQSSRYLVKRTGEKVFLECVQDMDHENMFWYRQDPGLGLRLIYFSYDVKMKEKGDIPEGYSVSREKKERFSLILESASTNQTSMYLCASSSVTEAFFGQGTRLTVV.

The CDR3 reads CASRRYREDNTGELFF. DNA of the CDR3: TGTGCCAGCAGGCGCTACCGGGAGGATAACACCGGGGAGCTGTTTTTT. The chain joins TRBV6-1 to TRBJ2-2; TRBD2 aligns across 7 bases. The CDR3 runs to 16 residues. In germline, CDR1 is MNHNS, CDR2 SASEGT. After removal of 6 bases from V and 2 bases from J, the junction contained 9 bases not matched to a gene.

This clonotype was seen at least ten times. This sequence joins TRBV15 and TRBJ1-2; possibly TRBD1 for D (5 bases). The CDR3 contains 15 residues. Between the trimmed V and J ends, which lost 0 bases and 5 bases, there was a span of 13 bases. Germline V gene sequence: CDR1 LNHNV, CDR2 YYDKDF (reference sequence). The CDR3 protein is CATSRDRDFWYGYTF. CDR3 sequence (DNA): TGTGCCACCAGCAGAGATAGGGACTTTTGGTATGGCTACACCTTC.

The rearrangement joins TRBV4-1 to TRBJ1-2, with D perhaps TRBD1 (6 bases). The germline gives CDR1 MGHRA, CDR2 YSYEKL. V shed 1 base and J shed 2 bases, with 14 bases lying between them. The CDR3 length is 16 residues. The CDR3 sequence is CASSQGRGGANYGYTF. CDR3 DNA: TGCGCCAGCAGCCAAGGGAGGGGGGGCGCCAACTATGGCTACACCTTC.

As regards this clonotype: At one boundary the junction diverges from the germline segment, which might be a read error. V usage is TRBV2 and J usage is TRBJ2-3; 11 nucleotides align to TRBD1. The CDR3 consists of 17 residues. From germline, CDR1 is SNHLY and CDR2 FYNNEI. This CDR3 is CASSEWGTGGKYNEQFF. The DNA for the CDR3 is TGTGCCAGCAGTGAGTGGGGGACAGGGGGGAAATACAATGAGCAGTTCTTT.

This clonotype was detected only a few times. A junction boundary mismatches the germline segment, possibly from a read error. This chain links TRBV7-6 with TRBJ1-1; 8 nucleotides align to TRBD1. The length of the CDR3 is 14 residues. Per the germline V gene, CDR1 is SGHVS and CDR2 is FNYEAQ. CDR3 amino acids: CASSVDRVSTEAFF. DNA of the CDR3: TGTGCCAGCAGCGTGGACAGGGTAAGCACTGAGGCTTTCTTT.

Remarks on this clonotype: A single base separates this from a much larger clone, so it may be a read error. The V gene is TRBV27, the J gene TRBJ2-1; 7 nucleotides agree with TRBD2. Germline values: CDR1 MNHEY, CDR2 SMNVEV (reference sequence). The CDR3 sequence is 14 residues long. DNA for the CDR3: TGTGCCAGCAGTTTTCCCCCAGCGGGACGTGAGCAGTCCTTC. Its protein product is CASSFPPAGREQSF.

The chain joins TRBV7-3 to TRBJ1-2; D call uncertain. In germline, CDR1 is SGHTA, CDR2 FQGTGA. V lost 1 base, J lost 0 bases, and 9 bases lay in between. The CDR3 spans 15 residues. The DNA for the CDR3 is TGTGCCAGCAGCTTAATGGTGGCTTCTAACTATGGCTACACCTTC. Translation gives CASSLMVASNYGYTF.